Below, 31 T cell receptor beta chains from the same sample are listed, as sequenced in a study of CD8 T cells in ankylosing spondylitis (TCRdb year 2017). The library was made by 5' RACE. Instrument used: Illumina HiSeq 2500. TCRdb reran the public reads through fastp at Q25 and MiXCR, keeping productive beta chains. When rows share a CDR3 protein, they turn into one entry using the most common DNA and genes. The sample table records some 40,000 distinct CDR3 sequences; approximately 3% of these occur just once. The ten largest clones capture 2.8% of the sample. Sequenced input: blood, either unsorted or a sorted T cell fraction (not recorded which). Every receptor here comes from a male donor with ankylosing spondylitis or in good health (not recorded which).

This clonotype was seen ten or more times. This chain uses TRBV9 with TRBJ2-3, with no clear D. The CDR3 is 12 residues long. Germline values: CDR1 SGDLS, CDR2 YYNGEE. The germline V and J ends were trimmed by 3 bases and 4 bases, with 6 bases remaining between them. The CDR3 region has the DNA TGTGCCAGCAGCGCCCAAGCAGATACGCAGTATTTT. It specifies CASSAQADTQYF.

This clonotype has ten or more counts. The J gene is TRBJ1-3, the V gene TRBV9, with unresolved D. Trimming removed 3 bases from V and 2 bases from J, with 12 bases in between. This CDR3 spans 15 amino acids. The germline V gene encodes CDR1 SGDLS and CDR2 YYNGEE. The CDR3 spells CASSADFGPGNTIYF. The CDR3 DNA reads TGTGCCAGCAGCGCTGACTTTGGACCTGGAAACACCATATATTTT.

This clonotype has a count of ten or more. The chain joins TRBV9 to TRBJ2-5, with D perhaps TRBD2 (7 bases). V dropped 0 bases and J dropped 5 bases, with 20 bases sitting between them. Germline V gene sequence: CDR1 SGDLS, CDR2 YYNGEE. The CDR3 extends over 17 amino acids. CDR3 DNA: TGTGCCAGCAGCGTAGGTTTGAGGGGGGGGCCCTGGGAGACCCAGTACTTC. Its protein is CASSVGLRGGPWETQYF.

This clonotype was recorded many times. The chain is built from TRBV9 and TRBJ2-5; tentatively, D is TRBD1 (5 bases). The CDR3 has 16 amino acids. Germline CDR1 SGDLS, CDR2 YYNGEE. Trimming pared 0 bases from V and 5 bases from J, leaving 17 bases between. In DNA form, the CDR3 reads TGTGCCAGCAGCGTAGTTTCATCAACAGGTCTGGAGACCCAGTACTTC. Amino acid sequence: CASSVVSSTGLETQYF.

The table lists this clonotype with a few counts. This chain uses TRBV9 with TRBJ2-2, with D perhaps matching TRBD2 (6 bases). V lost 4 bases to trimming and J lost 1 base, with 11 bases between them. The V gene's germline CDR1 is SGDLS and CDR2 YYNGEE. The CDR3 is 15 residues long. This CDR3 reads CASSFGGENTGELFF. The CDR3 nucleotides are TGTGCCAGCAGCTTTGGCGGGGAGAACACCGGGGAGCTGTTTTTT.

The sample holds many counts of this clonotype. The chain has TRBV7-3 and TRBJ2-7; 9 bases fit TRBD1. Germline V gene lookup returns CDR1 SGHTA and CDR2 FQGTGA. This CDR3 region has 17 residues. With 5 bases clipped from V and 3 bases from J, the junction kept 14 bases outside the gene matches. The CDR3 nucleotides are TGTGCCAGCAGCCCCCCGGGGGGACAGGGTCGCATCTACGAGCAGTACGTC. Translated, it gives CASSPPGGQGRIYEQYV.

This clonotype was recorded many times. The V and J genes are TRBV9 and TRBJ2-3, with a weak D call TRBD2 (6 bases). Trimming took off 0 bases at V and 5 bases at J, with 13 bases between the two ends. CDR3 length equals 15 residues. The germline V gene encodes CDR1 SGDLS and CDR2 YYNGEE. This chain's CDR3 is CASSVAGGRLDTQYF. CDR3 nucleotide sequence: TGTGCCAGCAGCGTAGCCGGGGGAAGGTTAGATACGCAGTATTTT.

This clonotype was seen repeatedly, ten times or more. The CDR3: CASSGRTNTGELFF. The CDR3 coding sequence is TGTGCCAGCAGCGGACGGACTAACACCGGGGAGCTGTTTTTT. The rearrangement uses TRBV9 and TRBJ2-2; possibly TRBD2 for D (5 bases). Trimming left V 3 bases short and J 2 bases short, with 8 bases between. Germline V gene lookup returns CDR1 SGDLS and CDR2 YYNGEE. There are 14 residues in the CDR3.

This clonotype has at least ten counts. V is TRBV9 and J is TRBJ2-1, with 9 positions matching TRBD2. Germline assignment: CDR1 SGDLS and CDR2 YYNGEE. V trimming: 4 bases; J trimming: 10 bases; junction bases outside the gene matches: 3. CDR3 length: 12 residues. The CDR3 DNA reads TGTGCCAGCAGCATTGGACTAGCGGAGCAGTTCTTC. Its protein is CASSIGLAEQFF.

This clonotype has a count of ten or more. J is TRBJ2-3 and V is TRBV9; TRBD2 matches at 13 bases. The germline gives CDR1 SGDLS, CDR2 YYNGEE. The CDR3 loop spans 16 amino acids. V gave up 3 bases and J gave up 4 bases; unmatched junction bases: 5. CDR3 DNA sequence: TGTGCCAGCAGCGAACTAGCGGGGGGGCCCGCAGATACGCAGTATTTT. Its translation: CASSELAGGPADTQYF.

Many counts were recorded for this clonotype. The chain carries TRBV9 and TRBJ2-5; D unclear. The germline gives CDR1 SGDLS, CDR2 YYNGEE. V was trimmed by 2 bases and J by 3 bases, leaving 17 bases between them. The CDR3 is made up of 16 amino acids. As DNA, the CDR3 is TGTGCCAGCAGCGTTGAGGCCCCCGGCGAAAAAGAGACCCAGTACTTC. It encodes CASSVEAPGEKETQYF.

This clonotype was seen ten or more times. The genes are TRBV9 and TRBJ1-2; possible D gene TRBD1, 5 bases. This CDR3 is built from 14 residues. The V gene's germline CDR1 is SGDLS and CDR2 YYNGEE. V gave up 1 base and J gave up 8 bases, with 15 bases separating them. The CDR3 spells CASSVTGEREGYTF. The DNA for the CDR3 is TGTGCCAGCAGCGTAACGGGGGAAAGGGAAGGCTACACCTTC.

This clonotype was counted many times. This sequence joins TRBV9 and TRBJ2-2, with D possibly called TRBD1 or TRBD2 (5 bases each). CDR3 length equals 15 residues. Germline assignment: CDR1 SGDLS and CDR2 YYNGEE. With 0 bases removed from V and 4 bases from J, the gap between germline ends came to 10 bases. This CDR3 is CASSVGGAGTGELFF. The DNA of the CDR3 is TGTGCCAGCAGCGTAGGAGGGGCGGGCACCGGGGAGCTGTTTTTT.

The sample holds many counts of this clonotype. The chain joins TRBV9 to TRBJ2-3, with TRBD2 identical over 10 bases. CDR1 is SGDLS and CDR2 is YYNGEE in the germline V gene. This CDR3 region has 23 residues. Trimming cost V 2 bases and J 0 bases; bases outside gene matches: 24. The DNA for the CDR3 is TGTGCCAGCAGCGTCGGCCTAAAGGGGGGGGGAGCGGGAGGGCCCCGAAGCACAGATACGCAGTATTTT. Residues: CASSVGLKGGGAGGPRSTDTQYF.

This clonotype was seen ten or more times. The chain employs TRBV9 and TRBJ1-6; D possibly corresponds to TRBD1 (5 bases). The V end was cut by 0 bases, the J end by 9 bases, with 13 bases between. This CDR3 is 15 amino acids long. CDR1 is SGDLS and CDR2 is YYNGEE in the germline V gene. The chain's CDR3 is CASSVGEGLFSPLHF. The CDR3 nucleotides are TGTGCCAGCAGCGTAGGTGAGGGACTGTTTTCACCCCTCCACTTT.

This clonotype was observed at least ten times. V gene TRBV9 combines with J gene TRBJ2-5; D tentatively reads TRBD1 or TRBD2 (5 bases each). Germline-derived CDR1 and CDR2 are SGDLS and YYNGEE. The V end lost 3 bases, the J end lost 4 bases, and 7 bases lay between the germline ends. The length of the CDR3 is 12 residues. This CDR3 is CASSAGTETQYF. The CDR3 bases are TGTGCCAGCAGCGCAGGGACAGAGACCCAGTACTTC.

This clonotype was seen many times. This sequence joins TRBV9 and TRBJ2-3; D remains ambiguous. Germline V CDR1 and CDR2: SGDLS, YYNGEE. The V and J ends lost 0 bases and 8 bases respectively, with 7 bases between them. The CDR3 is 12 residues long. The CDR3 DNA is TGTGCCAGCAGCGTAGACGACGGTACGCAGTATTTT. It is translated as CASSVDDGTQYF.

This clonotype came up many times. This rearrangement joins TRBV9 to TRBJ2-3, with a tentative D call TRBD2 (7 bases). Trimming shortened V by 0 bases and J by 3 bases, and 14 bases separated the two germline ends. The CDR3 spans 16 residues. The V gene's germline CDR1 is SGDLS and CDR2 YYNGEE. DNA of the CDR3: TGTGCCAGCAGCGTAGTTCCCGGGGGGCCGACAGATACGCAGTATTTT. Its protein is CASSVVPGGPTDTQYF.

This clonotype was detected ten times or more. This CDR3 reads CASSVAGANTEAFF. CDR3 in DNA: TGTGCCAGCAGCGTAGCAGGGGCTAATACTGAAGCTTTCTTT. The rearrangement links TRBV9 to TRBJ1-1, with TRBD1 as a possible D gene (6 bases). The germline V gene encodes CDR1 SGDLS and CDR2 YYNGEE. V lost 0 bases, J lost 5 bases, and 11 bases lay in between. The CDR3 spans 14 residues.

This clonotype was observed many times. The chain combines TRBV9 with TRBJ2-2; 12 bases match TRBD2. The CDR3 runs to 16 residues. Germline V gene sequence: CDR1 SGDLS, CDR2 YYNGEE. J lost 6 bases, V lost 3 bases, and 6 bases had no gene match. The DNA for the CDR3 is TGTGCCAGCAGCGCCTTGACTAGCGGGAGCCCCGGGGAGCTGTTTTTT. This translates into CASSALTSGSPGELFF.

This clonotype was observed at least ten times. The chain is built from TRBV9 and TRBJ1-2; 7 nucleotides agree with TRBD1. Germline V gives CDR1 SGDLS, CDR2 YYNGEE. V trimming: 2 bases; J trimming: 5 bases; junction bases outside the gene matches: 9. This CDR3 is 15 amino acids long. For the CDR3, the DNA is TGTGCCAGCAGCGTTGAGGACAGGCTTTGGTATGGCTACACCTTC. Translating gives CASSVEDRLWYGYTF.

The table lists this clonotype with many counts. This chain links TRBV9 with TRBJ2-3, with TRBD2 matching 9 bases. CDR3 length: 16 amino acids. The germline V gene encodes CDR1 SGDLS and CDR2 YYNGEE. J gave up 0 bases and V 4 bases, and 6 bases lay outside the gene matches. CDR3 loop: CASSPGLARSTDTQYF. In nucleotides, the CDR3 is TGTGCCAGCAGCCCCGGACTAGCGAGAAGCACAGATACGCAGTATTTT.

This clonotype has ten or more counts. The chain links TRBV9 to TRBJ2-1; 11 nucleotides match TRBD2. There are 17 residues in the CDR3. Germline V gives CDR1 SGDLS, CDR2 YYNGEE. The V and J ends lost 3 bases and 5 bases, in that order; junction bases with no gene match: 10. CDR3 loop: CASSGTSGSRGDNEQFF. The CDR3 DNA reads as TGTGCCAGCAGCGGTACTAGCGGGAGTAGGGGAGACAATGAGCAGTTCTTC.

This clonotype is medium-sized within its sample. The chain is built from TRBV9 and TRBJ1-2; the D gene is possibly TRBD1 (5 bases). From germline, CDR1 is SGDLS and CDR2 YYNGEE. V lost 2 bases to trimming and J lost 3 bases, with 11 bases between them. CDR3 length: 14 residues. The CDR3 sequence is CASSVSEGYYGYTF. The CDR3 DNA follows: TGTGCCAGCAGCGTTAGTGAGGGGTACTATGGCTACACCTTC.

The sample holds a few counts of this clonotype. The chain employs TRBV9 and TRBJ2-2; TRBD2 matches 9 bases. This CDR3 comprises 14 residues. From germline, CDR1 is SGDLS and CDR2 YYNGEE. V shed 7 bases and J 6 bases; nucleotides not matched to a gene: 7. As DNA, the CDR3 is TGTGCCAGCTCTCAACGGACTAGCGCCGGGGAGCTGTTTTTT. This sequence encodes CASSQRTSAGELFF.

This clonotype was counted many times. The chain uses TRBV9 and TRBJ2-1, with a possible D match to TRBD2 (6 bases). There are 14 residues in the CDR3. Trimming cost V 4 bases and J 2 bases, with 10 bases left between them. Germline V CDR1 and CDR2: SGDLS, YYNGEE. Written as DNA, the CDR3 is TGTGCCAGCAGCCGGACTACCCCCTACAATGAGCAGTTCTTC. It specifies CASSRTTPYNEQFF. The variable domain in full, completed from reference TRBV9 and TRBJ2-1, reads DSGVTQTPKHLITATGQRVTLRCSPRSGDLSVYWYQQSLDQGLQFLIQYYNGEERAKGNILERFSAQQFPDLHSELNLSSLELGDSALYFCASSRTTPYNEQFFGPGTRLTVL.

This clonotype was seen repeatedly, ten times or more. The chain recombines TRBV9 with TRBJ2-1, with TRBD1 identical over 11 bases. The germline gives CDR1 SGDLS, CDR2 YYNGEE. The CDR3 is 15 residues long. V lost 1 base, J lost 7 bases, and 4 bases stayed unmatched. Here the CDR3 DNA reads TGTGCCAGCAGCGTAAGGACAGGGGGCCAAAATGAGCAGTTCTTC. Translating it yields CASSVRTGGQNEQFF.

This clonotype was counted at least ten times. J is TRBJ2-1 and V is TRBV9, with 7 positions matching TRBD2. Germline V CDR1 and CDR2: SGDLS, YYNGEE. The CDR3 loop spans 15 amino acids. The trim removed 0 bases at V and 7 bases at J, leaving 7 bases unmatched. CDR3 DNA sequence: TGTGCCAGCAGCGTAGCAAATAGCGGGCGAAATGAGCAGTTCTTC. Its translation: CASSVANSGRNEQFF.

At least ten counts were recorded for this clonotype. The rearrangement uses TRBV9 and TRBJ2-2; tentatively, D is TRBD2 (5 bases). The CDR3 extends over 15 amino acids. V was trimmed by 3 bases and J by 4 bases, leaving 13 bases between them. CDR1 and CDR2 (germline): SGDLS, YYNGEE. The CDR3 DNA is TGTGCCAGCAGCGGCGAAGGGAGCGGCACCGGGGAGCTGTTTTTT. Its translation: CASSGEGSGTGELFF.

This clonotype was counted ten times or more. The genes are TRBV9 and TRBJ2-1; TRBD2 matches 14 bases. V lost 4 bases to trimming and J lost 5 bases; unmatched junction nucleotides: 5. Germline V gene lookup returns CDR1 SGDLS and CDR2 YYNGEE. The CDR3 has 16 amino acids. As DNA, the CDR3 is TGTGCCAGCAGCCCAGGACTAGCGGGAGGCCACAATGAGCAGTTCTTC. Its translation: CASSPGLAGGHNEQFF.

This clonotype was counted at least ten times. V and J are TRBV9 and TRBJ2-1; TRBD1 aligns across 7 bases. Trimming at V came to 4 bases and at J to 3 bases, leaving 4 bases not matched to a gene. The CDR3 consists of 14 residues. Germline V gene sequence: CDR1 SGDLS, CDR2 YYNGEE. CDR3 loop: CASSPGQNYNEQFF. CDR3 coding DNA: TGTGCCAGCAGCCCGGGACAGAACTACAATGAGCAGTTCTTC. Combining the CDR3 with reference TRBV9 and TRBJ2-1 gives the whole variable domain DSGVTQTPKHLITATGQRVTLRCSPRSGDLSVYWYQQSLDQGLQFLIQYYNGEERAKGNILERFSAQQFPDLHSELNLSSLELGDSALYFCASSPGQNYNEQFFGPGTRLTVL.